Listed here are 26 T cell receptor beta chains from one sample, sequenced in a study of blood T cell repertoires in COVID-19. Libraries were prepared by immunoSEQ multiplex PCR; TCRdb keeps only in-frame clonotypes and omits some of them. There are about 66,000 clones in the sample; roughly 88% occur only once, and roughly 3.5% lies in the top ten. Sequencing was performed on peripheral blood. These receptors were obtained from a man in his 70s with acute or convalescent COVID-19.

Concerning this clone itself: In the same sample, other DNA sequences code for this CDR3. J is TRBJ2-7 and V is TRBV27, with D possibly TRBD1 on 5 matching bases. The CDR3 covers 13 residues. Trimming shortened V by 2 bases and J by 2 bases, and 7 bases separated the two germline ends. CDR1 MNHEY and CDR2 SMNVEV come from the germline V gene (reference sequence). For the CDR3, the DNA is TGTGCCAGCAGTTTACAGGGCCCCTACGAGCAGTACTTC. As protein: CASSLQGPYEQYF.

This clone turned up a few times. As DNA, the CDR3 is TGTGCCAGCAGTCGAGACAGCTGGGGGAACACCGGGGAGCTGTTTTTT. It specifies CASSRDSWGNTGELFF. The V call is TRBV6-6, the J call TRBJ2-2; possibly TRBD1 for D (5 bases). This CDR3 has 16 residues. Trimming took 5 bases from V and 1 from J, leaving 14 bases between them. Per germline, CDR1 MNHNY and CDR2 SVGAGI (reference sequence).

This chain uses TRBV4-1 with TRBJ1-1; D is unclear. The CDR3 is 16 amino acids. From germline, CDR1 is MGHRA and CDR2 YSYEKL. The ends were cut back, 1 base at V and 10 bases at J, with 22 bases in the middle. CDR3 sequence: CASSQVNLGSPHGAFF. The CDR3, as DNA: TGCGCCAGCAGCCAAGTTAACCTTGGGAGCCCTCATGGAGCTTTCTTT.

The genes are TRBV30 and TRBJ1-4; D might be TRBD1 (5 bases). CDR1 is GTSNPN, CDR2 SVGIG, per germline (reference sequence). The V gene lost 1 base and the J gene lost 5 bases, with 8 bases spanning the gap. This CDR3 is 13 amino acids long. CDR3 region: CAWSARANEKLFF. The CDR3 DNA sequence: TGTGCCTGGAGTGCCAGGGCGAATGAAAAACTGTTTTTT.

This chain uses TRBV7-9 with TRBJ2-4, with 8 bases matching TRBD1. This CDR3 comprises 17 residues. Looked up from germline, CDR1 is SEHNR and CDR2 is FQNEAQ (reference sequence). V was pared by 3 bases and J by 3 bases, with 10 bases of the junction left unmatched. The CDR3: CASSFRIAGTGKNIQYF. As DNA, the CDR3 is TGTGCCAGCAGCTTTAGAATTGCCGGGACAGGCAAAAACATTCAGTACTTC.

The J gene is TRBJ1-2, the V gene TRBV5-5; tentative D call: TRBD1 (6 bases). Trimming pared 3 bases from V and 7 bases from J, leaving 13 bases between. This CDR3 spans 13 amino acids. Germline V gene sequence: CDR1 SGHKS, CDR2 YYEKEE (reference sequence). CDR3 DNA: TGTGCCAGCAGCTCCTCGGGGGGCTTTGGCTACACCTTC. Protein: CASSSSGGFGYTF. Complete variable domain (other parts from reference TRBV5-5 and TRBJ1-2): DAGVTQSPTHLIKTRGQQVTLRCSPISGHKSVSWYQQVLGQGPQFIFQYYEKEERGRGNFPDRFSARQFPNYSSELNVNALLLGDSALYLCASSSSGGFGYTFGSGTRLTVV.

The chain has TRBV5-6 and TRBJ1-1; possibly TRBD1 for D (6 bases). V lost 1 base and J 0 bases, leaving 10 bases between the germline ends. Germline CDR1 reads SGHDT; CDR2 reads YYEEEE. The CDR3 spans 15 residues. Here the CDR3 DNA reads TGTGCCAGCAGCTTGTTGGGGGCGTTGAACACTGAAGCTTTCTTT. Amino acids: CASSLLGALNTEAFF.

This clone was counted only a few times. J is TRBJ1-2 and V is TRBV9, with D tentatively TRBD1 (5 bases). The CDR3 has 15 amino acids. The germline gives CDR1 SGDLS, CDR2 YYNGEE. Trimming removed 3 bases from V and 2 bases from J, with 14 bases in between. CDR3 DNA: TGTGCCAGCAGCGACTCAGGGTATTACAACTATGGCTACACCTTC. It specifies CASSDSGYYNYGYTF.

In nucleotides, the CDR3 is TGTGCCAGCAGTCCGCCGGGGAGGCCCCAAGAGACCCAGTACTTC. Translated: CASSPPGRPQETQYF. The chain carries TRBV27 and TRBJ2-5; D is perhaps TRBD2 (6 bases). Trimming cost V 5 bases and J 1 base, with 14 bases left between them. Germline values: CDR1 MNHEY, CDR2 SMNVEV (reference sequence). CDR3 length: 15 residues.

The chain uses TRBV20-1 and TRBJ2-5; the match to TRBD2 covers 8 bases. With V trimmed by 4 bases and J by 7 bases, 2 bases remained unmatched. CDR1 DFQATT and CDR2 SNEGSKA come from the germline V gene (reference sequence). The CDR3 consists of 11 residues. CDR3 sequence (DNA): TGCAGTGCTATCGGGGGGGGGACCCAGTACTTC. Translating gives CSAIGGGTQYF.

The chain recombines TRBV3-1 (or the pseudogene TRBV3-2) with TRBJ2-5; TRBD2 aligns across 9 bases. Trimming at V came to 0 bases and at J to 5 bases, leaving 4 bases not matched to a gene. Looked up from germline, CDR1 is LGHDT and CDR2 is YNNKEL (reference sequence). CDR3 length: 15 amino acids. CDR3: CASSQERGGRETQYF. CDR3 DNA: TGTGCCAGCAGCCAAGAGCGGGGGGGGCGGGAGACCCAGTACTTC.

The rearrangement links TRBV20-1 to TRBJ2-1; 8 bases are a match to TRBD1. Germline assignment: CDR1 DFQATT and CDR2 SNEGSKA (reference sequence). This CDR3 is built from 14 residues. Germline trimming cut 3 bases from V and 5 bases from J; bases unmatched to any gene: 6. The CDR3 loop is CSASSLDRDNEQFF. The CDR3 DNA follows: TGCAGTGCTAGTAGTCTGGACAGGGACAATGAGCAGTTCTTC.

The V and J genes are TRBV27 and TRBJ2-5; 8 nucleotides line up with TRBD1. With 6 bases clipped from V and 0 bases from J, the junction kept 12 bases outside the gene matches. This CDR3 has 17 amino acids. From germline, CDR1 is MNHEY and CDR2 SMNVEV (reference sequence). The CDR3 loop is CASSQDRAPLNQETQYF. CDR3 DNA: TGTGCCAGCAGCCAGGACAGGGCCCCACTTAACCAAGAGACCCAGTACTTC.

This chain joins TRBV5-1 and TRBJ1-2; 9 bases match TRBD1. J was trimmed by 6 bases and V by 0 bases; bases with no gene match: 6. CDR1 is SGHRS and CDR2 is YFSETQ in the germline V gene. The CDR3 loop spans 15 amino acids. CDR3 DNA: TGCGCCAGCAGCTTGGTCTCCGGGACAGGGAATGGCTACACCTTC. This sequence encodes CASSLVSGTGNGYTF.

The rearrangement joins TRBV27 to TRBJ2-1; the match to TRBD2 covers 8 bases. The V segment lost 6 bases and the J segment 0 bases; nucleotides outside the gene matches: 22. The CDR3 loop spans 21 amino acids. Germline loops: CDR1 MNHEY, CDR2 SMNVEV (reference sequence). CDR3 region: CASRHQSLGLAGRGSYNEQFF. Here the CDR3 DNA reads TGTGCCAGCAGACACCAATCATTGGGGCTAGCCGGGAGGGGCTCCTACAATGAGCAGTTCTTC.

The chain employs TRBV6-6 and TRBJ2-1; D possibly corresponds to TRBD2 (6 bases). The CDR3 is made up of 13 amino acids. CDR1 and CDR2 from the germline V gene are MNHNY and SVGAGI (reference sequence). V was shortened by 8 bases and J by 9 bases, with 17 bases between the two germline ends. The CDR3 spells CASLQGGRGEQFF. CDR3 DNA sequence: TGTGCCAGCCTCCAAGGAGGGAGAGGTGAGCAGTTCTTC.

This clone showed up just once. This chain uses TRBV7-6 with TRBJ1-4; 7 nucleotides line up with TRBD1. This CDR3 is built from 14 residues. Looked up from germline, CDR1 is SGHVS and CDR2 is FNYEAQ. With 5 bases clipped from V and 5 bases from J, the junction kept 5 bases outside the gene matches. The CDR3 DNA is TGTGCCAGCAGCCTAGACAGGGTGAATGAAAAACTGTTTTTT. As protein: CASSLDRVNEKLFF.

The chain has TRBV19 and TRBJ1-5; D not resolved. The germline V gene has CDR1 LNHDA and CDR2 SQIVND (reference sequence). The CDR3 spans 12 residues. V was clipped by 5 bases and J by 5 bases, with 7 bases between them. For the CDR3, the DNA is TGTGCCAGTAGTGCGGAGGATCAGCCCCAGCATTTT. Translating it yields CASSAEDQPQHF.

The CDR3 here is CASSIGTGGLNEQYF. The CDR3 DNA follows: TGTGCCAGTAGTATTGGCACAGGGGGCCTGAACGAGCAGTACTTC. The V and J genes are TRBV19 and TRBJ2-7; 9 bases agree with TRBD1. This CDR3 region has 15 residues. Germline trimming cut 3 bases from V and 5 bases from J; bases unmatched to any gene: 8. Germline lookup yields CDR1 LNHDA and CDR2 SQIVND (reference sequence).

This clone was detected only once. This chain uses TRBV9 with TRBJ1-4; no firm D call. Trimming shortened V by 3 bases and J by 2 bases, and 8 bases separated the two germline ends. Germline CDR1 is SGDLS and CDR2 is YYNGEE. The CDR3 has 14 residues. CDR3: CASSDRATNEKLFF. The CDR3 DNA reads TGTGCCAGCAGCGACAGAGCCACTAATGAAAAACTGTTTTTT.

The chain is built from TRBV29-1 and TRBJ2-2; 7 bases align to TRBD1. The junction had 8 bases not matched to a gene; V was cut back by 6 bases and J by 4 bases. Germline values: CDR1 SQVTM, CDR2 ANQGSEA. The CDR3 loop spans 14 amino acids. CDR3 DNA: TGCAGCGTGGAGACAGGGTCGATCACCGGGGAGCTGTTTTTT. It codes for CSVETGSITGELFF.

This sequence joins TRBV11-2 and TRBJ2-2, with 10 bases aligning to TRBD1. V lost 3 bases and J lost 7; bases outside the gene matches: 2. The CDR3 runs to 14 residues. From germline, CDR1 is SGHAT and CDR2 FQNNGV. The CDR3 coding sequence is TGTGCCAGCAGCTTCGGGACAGGGGACGGGGAGCTGTTTTTT. It is translated as CASSFGTGDGELFF.

The rearrangement uses TRBV21-1 and TRBJ2-1; the DNA was not used to check the table's D call, TRBD2. TRBV21-1 is a documented pseudogene. The CDR3 has 18 amino acids. The CDR3 loop is CASSTWGAGDFSYNEQFF. The CDR3 DNA reads TGTGCCAGCAGCACTTGGGGAGCGGGGGACTTTTCCTACAATGAGCAGTTCTTC.

As DNA, the CDR3 is TGTGCCAGCAGCCAAGACAGGGTCGGTCAGCCCCAGCATTTT. Protein sequence: CASSQDRVGQPQHF. This sequence joins TRBV16 and TRBJ1-5, with TRBD1 matching 7 bases. Trimming at V came to 2 bases and at J to 6 bases, leaving 4 bases not matched to a gene. The CDR3 runs 14 residues. CDR1 and CDR2 (germline): KGHSY, FQNENV.

This chain connects TRBV5-1 to TRBJ1-2, with TRBD1 matching over 10 bases. The CDR3 has 18 amino acids. In germline, CDR1 is SGHRS, CDR2 YFSETQ. Trimming removed 0 bases from V and 3 bases from J; junction bases left unmatched: 11. The DNA of the CDR3 is TGCGCCAGCAGCTTGGCCAAAACAGACAGGGGGCGACACTATGGCTACACCTTC. Translating it yields CASSLAKTDRGRHYGYTF.

The V and J genes are TRBV5-6 and TRBJ2-7, with 9 positions matching TRBD1. This CDR3 is built from 15 residues. Germline-derived CDR1 and CDR2 are SGHDT and YYEEEE. V lost 4 bases to trimming and J lost 0 bases; unmatched junction nucleotides: 5. CDR3: CASSLVGQGSYEQYF. DNA for the CDR3: TGTGCCAGCAGCCTAGTGGGACAGGGCTCCTACGAGCAGTACTTC.